Below, 9 T cell receptor beta chains from the same sample are listed, as sequenced in a study of beta chain features in type 1 diabetes. What was sequenced were expressed TCRB transcripts, since all of the isolated RNA had been reverse transcribed. TCRdb keeps only in-frame clones here, not all; method: immunoSEQ multiplex PCR. The table has 300,000 to 350,000 clones, less than 20% seen once. Sequenced: naive CD4+ T cells from blood. The origin of the receptors is a woman in her late teens or twenties in good health.

This clone turned up a few times. The rearrangement joins TRBV28 to TRBJ1-1; the D gene is possibly TRBD1 (5 bases). Trimming removed 6 bases from V and 4 bases from J, with 12 bases in between. Per the germline V gene, CDR1 is MDHEN and CDR2 is SYDVKM. There are 13 residues in the CDR3. CDR3 bases: TGTGCCAGCAGGGTTTCGGGGGTCACTGAAGCTTTCTTT. As protein: CASRVSGVTEAFF.

V is TRBV7-2 and J is TRBJ2-3; no reliable D call. Trimming took 7 bases from V and 4 from J, leaving 6 bases between them. This CDR3 is built from 11 residues. Germline CDR1 reads SGHTA; CDR2 reads FQGNSA. The CDR3 loop reads CASTQADTQYF. CDR3 sequence (DNA): TGTGCCAGCACCCAGGCAGATACGCAGTATTTT.

J is TRBJ1-1 and V is TRBV7-2, with D possibly being TRBD1 (6 bases). Germline V CDR1 and CDR2: SGHTA, FQGNSA. The CDR3 has 14 amino acids. Trimming cost V 2 bases and J 5 bases, with 12 bases left between them. The CDR3 DNA follows: TGTGCCAGCAGCTTATACAGGGATTGGACTGAAGCTTTCTTT. It codes for CASSLYRDWTEAFF.

The chain couples TRBV7-9 to TRBJ1-6; 8 nucleotides align to TRBD1. The germline gives CDR1 SEHNR, CDR2 FQNEAQ (reference sequence). V shed 5 bases and J 9 bases; nucleotides not matched to a gene: 9. The length of the CDR3 is 15 residues. CDR3 protein: CASSPGQGRGSPLHF. The CDR3, as DNA: TGTGCCAGCAGCCCAGGACAGGGCCGTGGTTCACCCCTCCACTTT.

This clone was observed a handful of times. The chain employs TRBV11-1 and TRBJ2-1, with 9 bases matching TRBD2. J lost 4 bases, V lost 7 bases, and 5 bases had no gene match. CDR1 and CDR2 from the germline V gene are SGHAT and FQDESV (reference sequence). The CDR3 covers 14 residues. The CDR3 here is CASTWREGYNEQFF. For the CDR3, the DNA is TGTGCCAGCACGTGGCGGGAGGGGTACAATGAGCAGTTCTTC.

Regarding this clone: Other DNA sequences in the sample encode the same CDR3. The rearrangement joins TRBV6-6 to TRBJ2-7; 7 bases are shared with TRBD1. The CDR3 sequence is 14 residues long. V shed 0 bases, J shed 4 bases, and the junction held 3 bases outside the gene matches. The germline V gene has CDR1 MNHNY and CDR2 SVGAGI (reference sequence). The CDR3 coding sequence is TGTGCCAGCAGTTACTCGGGACAGAGTTACGAGCAGTACTTC. Translating it yields CASSYSGQSYEQYF.

This clone was observed a handful of times. The V gene is TRBV9, the J gene TRBJ2-2; the D is unclear. V lost 0 bases, J lost 7 bases, and 7 bases lay in between. From germline, CDR1 is SGDLS and CDR2 YYNGEE. The CDR3 extends over 13 amino acids. The CDR3 loop reads CASSVATNGELFF. The CDR3 region has the DNA TGTGCCAGCAGCGTAGCTACGAACGGGGAGCTGTTTTTT.

V is TRBV4-3 and J is TRBJ1-5; 7 bases map to TRBD1. V was clipped by 4 bases and J by 4 bases; unmatched bases: 7. Germline V gene lookup returns CDR1 LGHNA and CDR2 YSLEER. The CDR3 contains 15 residues. CDR3 protein: CASSPSRDSNQPQHF. For the CDR3, the DNA is TGCGCCAGCAGCCCTTCCCGGGACAGTAATCAGCCCCAGCATTTT.

The rearrangement uses TRBV9 and TRBJ1-1; unclear D gene. The ends were cut back, 0 bases at V and 3 bases at J, with 9 bases in the middle. This CDR3 is 14 amino acids long. Germline loops: CDR1 SGDLS, CDR2 YYNGEE. The CDR3 reads CASSVAERDTEAFF. The CDR3 DNA sequence: TGTGCCAGCAGCGTAGCTGAGAGGGACACTGAAGCTTTCTTT.